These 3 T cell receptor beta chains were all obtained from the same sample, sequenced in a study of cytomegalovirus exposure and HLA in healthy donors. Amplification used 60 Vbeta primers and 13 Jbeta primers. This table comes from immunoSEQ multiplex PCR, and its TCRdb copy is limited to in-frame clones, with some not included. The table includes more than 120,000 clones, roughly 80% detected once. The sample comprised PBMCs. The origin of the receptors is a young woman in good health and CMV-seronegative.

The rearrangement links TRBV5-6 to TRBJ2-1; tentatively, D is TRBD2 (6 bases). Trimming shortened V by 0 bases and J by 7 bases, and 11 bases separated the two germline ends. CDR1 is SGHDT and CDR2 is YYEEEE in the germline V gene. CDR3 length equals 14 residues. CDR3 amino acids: CASSLAWLANEQFF. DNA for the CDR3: TGTGCCAGCAGCTTGGCTTGGCTAGCGAATGAGCAGTTCTTC.

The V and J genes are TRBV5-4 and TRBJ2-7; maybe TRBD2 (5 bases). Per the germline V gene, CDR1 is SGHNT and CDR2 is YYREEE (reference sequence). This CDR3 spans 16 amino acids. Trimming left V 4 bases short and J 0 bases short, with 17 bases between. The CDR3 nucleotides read TGTGCCAGCAGCAAACGGGGTAGGAGAGCCTCCTACGAGCAGTACTTC. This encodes CASSKRGRRASYEQYF.

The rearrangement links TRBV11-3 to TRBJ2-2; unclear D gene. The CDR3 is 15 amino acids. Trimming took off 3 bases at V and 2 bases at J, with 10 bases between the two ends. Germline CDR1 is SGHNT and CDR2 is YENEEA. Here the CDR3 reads CASSLGTENTGELFF. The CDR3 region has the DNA TGTGCCAGCAGCTTGGGCACAGAAAACACCGGGGAGCTGTTTTTT. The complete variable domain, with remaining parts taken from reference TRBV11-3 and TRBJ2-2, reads EAGVVQSPRYKIIEKKQPVAFWCNPISGHNTLYWYLQNLGQGPELLIRYENEEAVDDSQLPKDRFSAERLKGVDSTLKIQPAELGDSAVYLCASSLGTENTGELFFGEGSRLTVL.